These 26 T cell receptor beta chains originate from one sample sequenced in a study of blood T cell repertoires in COVID-19. Produced via immunoSEQ multiplex PCR; TCRdb's table is partial and in-frame only. This table holds 150,000 to 200,000 clones, around 90% found once. Sequencing was done on a sample of peripheral blood. The origin of the receptors is a man between 60 and 75 years old with acute or convalescent COVID-19.

This chain connects TRBV19 to TRBJ2-3, with 7 bases that match TRBD2. Germline V gene sequence: CDR1 LNHDA, CDR2 SQIVND (reference sequence). This CDR3 comprises 14 residues. V was clipped by 8 bases and J by 1 base; unmatched bases: 6. The CDR3 protein is CASGGSGGTDTQYF. The CDR3 nucleotides read TGTGCCAGTGGGGGGAGCGGGGGCACAGATACGCAGTATTTT. Supplemented by reference TRBV19 and TRBJ2-3, the full variable domain reads DGGITQSPKYLFRKEGQNVTLSCEQNLNHDAMYWYRQDPGQGLRLIYYSQIVNDFQKGDIAEGYSVSREKKESFPLTVTSAQKNPTAFYLCASGGSGGTDTQYFGPGTRLTVL.

The CDR3 is CASSQVLATTYNEQFF. For the CDR3, the DNA is TGCGCCAGCAGCCAAGTTCTAGCGACAACCTACAATGAGCAGTTCTTC. The chain carries TRBV4-1 and TRBJ2-1, with D maybe TRBD2 (6 bases). The CDR3 extends over 16 amino acids. Germline-derived CDR1 and CDR2 are MGHRA and YSYEKL. Trimming removed 1 base at V and 2 bases at J, with 12 bases between.

V gene TRBV9 combines with J gene TRBJ1-5; 8 bases are shared with TRBD1. Germline-derived CDR1 and CDR2 are SGDLS and YYNGEE. The junction had 3 bases not matched to a gene; V was cut back by 4 bases and J by 3 bases. The CDR3 totals 14 residues. CDR3 in DNA: TGTGCCAGCAGCCGGACAGGGAACAATCAGCCCCAGCATTTT. It translates to CASSRTGNNQPQHF.

The J gene is TRBJ2-3, the V gene TRBV7-6; weak D call: TRBD2 (5 bases). CDR1 is SGHVS, CDR2 FNYEAQ, per germline. Trimming removed 3 bases from V and 3 bases from J, with 13 bases in between. The CDR3 has 15 amino acids. This chain's CDR3 is CASSFTSMFTDTQYF. Here the CDR3 DNA reads TGTGCCAGCAGCTTCACTAGTATGTTTACAGATACGCAGTATTTT. The complete variable domain, with remaining parts taken from reference TRBV7-6 and TRBJ2-3, reads GAGVSQSPRYKVTKRGQDVALRCDPISGHVSLYWYRQALGQGPEFLTYFNYEAQQDKSGLPNDRFSAERPEGSISTLTIQRTEQRDSAMYRCASSFTSMFTDTQYFGPGTRLTVL.

The chain couples TRBV11-2 to TRBJ2-3; 8 positions match TRBD2. After removal of 5 bases from V and 5 bases from J, the junction contained 15 bases not matched to a gene. The CDR3 runs 17 residues. Germline-derived CDR1 and CDR2 are SGHAT and FQNNGV. The CDR3 reads CASSKLLAVLEGDTQYF. CDR3 bases: TGTGCCAGCAGCAAGCTACTAGCGGTCCTTGAGGGAGATACGCAGTATTTT.

The J gene is TRBJ2-7, the V gene TRBV9; 14 nucleotides agree with TRBD2. This CDR3 has 16 amino acids. Germline trimming cut 3 bases from V and 6 bases from J; bases unmatched to any gene: 8. Per germline, CDR1 SGDLS and CDR2 YYNGEE. The chain's CDR3 is CASSGLSTSGRGEQYF. The CDR3, as DNA: TGTGCCAGCAGCGGCCTCTCGACTAGCGGGAGGGGCGAGCAGTACTTC. Supplemented by reference TRBV9 and TRBJ2-7, the full variable domain reads DSGVTQTPKHLITATGQRVTLRCSPRSGDLSVYWYQQSLDQGLQFLIQYYNGEERAKGNILERFSAQQFPDLHSELNLSSLELGDSALYFCASSGLSTSGRGEQYFGPGTRLTVT.

The chain uses TRBV18 and TRBJ1-5; 9 bases match TRBD1. CDR3 length: 16 residues. The V gene end was trimmed by 0 bases and the J gene end by 2 bases; junction bases not matched to a gene: 2. CDR1 is KGHSH and CDR2 is LQKENI in the germline V gene. CDR3 in amino acids: CASSPPGQGGNQPQHF. The CDR3 nucleotides read TGTGCCAGCTCACCACCGGGACAGGGTGGCAATCAGCCCCAGCATTTT.

The chain recombines TRBV6-6 with TRBJ1-3; 7 nucleotides line up with TRBD1. The CDR3 runs 16 residues. From germline, CDR1 is MNHNY and CDR2 SVGAGI (reference sequence). The V and J ends lost 3 bases and 4 bases, in that order; junction bases with no gene match: 9. The CDR3 DNA is TGTGCCAGCAGTTATCGACAGGGTACAACAGGAAACACCATATATTTT. Protein product: CASSYRQGTTGNTIYF.

This clone came up a few times. The chain has TRBV7-9 and TRBJ1-2; D remains ambiguous. The CDR3 loop spans 13 amino acids. V was shortened by 1 base and J by 6 bases, with 9 bases between the two germline ends. Germline-derived CDR1 and CDR2 are SEHNR and FQNEAQ (reference sequence). CDR3 nucleotides: TGTGCCAGCAGCTTAGGAGTTGCCAATGGCTACACCTTC. It yields the protein CASSLGVANGYTF. Variable domain in full (rest from reference TRBV7-9 and TRBJ1-2): DTGVSQNPRHKITKRGQNVTFRCDPISEHNRLYWYRQTLGQGPEFLTYFQNEAQLEKSRLLSDRFSAERPKGSFSTLEIQRTEQGDSAMYLCASSLGVANGYTFGSGTRLTVV.

The chain recombines TRBV28 with TRBJ1-2; 9 nucleotides agree with TRBD1. V was pared by 6 bases and J by 1 base, with 3 bases of the junction left unmatched. CDR1 is MDHEN, CDR2 SYDVKM, per germline. This CDR3 is 14 amino acids long. The DNA of the CDR3 is TGTGCCAGCAGGGCGACAGGGGGTAACTATGGCTACACCTTC. This sequence encodes CASRATGGNYGYTF.

This clone was seen a few times. V is TRBV30 and J is TRBJ1-5, with a weak D call TRBD1 (5 bases). The germline gives CDR1 GTSNPN, CDR2 SVGIG (reference sequence). V was shortened by 0 bases and J by 4 bases, with 10 bases between the two germline ends. This CDR3 spans 14 amino acids. This CDR3 reads CAWSVRPGNQPQHF. The CDR3 bases are TGTGCCTGGAGTGTGAGGCCAGGGAATCAGCCCCAGCATTTT.

The chain employs TRBV6-1 and TRBJ1-1; D is unclear. Per germline, CDR1 MNHNS and CDR2 SASEGT. V was cut by 0 bases and J by 1 base, with 9 bases left in between. The CDR3 has 15 amino acids. In DNA, the CDR3 is TGTGCCAGCAGTGAAGCGAGCGGTGGGAACACTGAAGCTTTCTTT. It is translated as CASSEASGGNTEAFF.

V is TRBV27 and J is TRBJ1-3, with TRBD1 identical over 7 bases. V gave up 5 bases and J gave up 0 bases; unmatched junction bases: 7. Germline CDR1 is MNHEY and CDR2 is SMNVEV (reference sequence). This CDR3 comprises 16 residues. The chain's CDR3 is CASSPDRAPSGNTIYF. Here the CDR3 DNA reads TGTGCCAGCAGTCCCGACAGGGCCCCCTCTGGAAACACCATATATTTT.

The chain employs TRBV27 and TRBJ2-7; 10 bases line up with TRBD1. J was trimmed by 1 base and V by 3 bases; bases with no gene match: 12. The germline gives CDR1 MNHEY, CDR2 SMNVEV (reference sequence). CDR3 length equals 18 residues. CDR3 in DNA: TGTGCCAGCAGTTTCAGGTTTTCGGGACAGGGGATTTCCTACGAGCAGTACTTC. It yields the protein CASSFRFSGQGISYEQYF.

The chain joins TRBV14 to TRBJ2-1, with 8 nucleotides matching TRBD2. Looked up from germline, CDR1 is SGHDN and CDR2 is FVKESK. V was clipped by 4 bases and J by 3 bases; unmatched bases: 5. This CDR3 has 15 residues. CDR3 in amino acids: CASSRHAGGYNEQFF. The CDR3 DNA is TGTGCCAGCAGCCGCCACGCGGGAGGCTACAATGAGCAGTTCTTC.

This clone was observed a handful of times. The genes are TRBV10-3 and TRBJ1-5; D gene uncertain. In germline, CDR1 is ENHRY, CDR2 SYGVKD. This CDR3 has 12 amino acids. The germline V and J ends were trimmed by 6 bases and 5 bases, with 8 bases remaining between them. CDR3 DNA: TGTGCCATCAGGACGGAGGATCAGCCCCAGCATTTT. Translation: CAIRTEDQPQHF.

This clone was detected once. The chain uses TRBV6-1 and TRBJ2-1; 14 positions agree with TRBD2. The germline CDR1 and CDR2 sequences are MNHNS and SASEGT. The CDR3 has 19 amino acids. With 1 base clipped from V and 7 bases from J, the junction kept 12 bases outside the gene matches. The DNA for the CDR3 is TGTGCCAGCAGTGAAGGGCCCCCGACTAGCGGGGGGGCCGATAATGAGCAGTTCTTC. Encoded protein: CASSEGPPTSGGADNEQFF.

The rearrangement uses TRBV18 and TRBJ1-2; 8 nucleotides align to TRBD1. This CDR3 comprises 15 residues. With 1 base clipped from V and 4 bases from J, the junction kept 5 bases outside the gene matches. The germline V gene has CDR1 KGHSH and CDR2 LQKENI. CDR3 nucleotides: TGTGCCAGCTCACCACTGACAGGGGTGGTCTATGGCTACACCTTC. It is translated as CASSPLTGVVYGYTF.

This CDR3 is CASSLRLAGGEETQYF. DNA for the CDR3: TGTGCCAGCAGCTTAAGACTAGCGGGGGGGGAAGAGACCCAGTACTTC. J is TRBJ2-5 and V is TRBV7-2, with TRBD2 identical over 14 bases. This CDR3 has 16 residues. Germline V gene data show CDR1 as SGHTA and CDR2 as FQGNSA. With V trimmed by 2 bases and J by 3 bases, 2 bases remained unmatched.

V and J are TRBV9 and TRBJ1-1, with D possibly being TRBD1 (5 bases). The V end lost 2 bases, the J end lost 8 bases, and 13 bases lay between the germline ends. CDR1 is SGDLS, CDR2 YYNGEE, per germline. The CDR3 runs to 13 residues. The CDR3 coding sequence is TGTGCCAGCAGCGTCGGGACTATTGGGGAAGCTTTCTTT. As protein: CASSVGTIGEAFF.

The chain combines TRBV6-5 with TRBJ2-5; TRBD1 matches at 9 bases. CDR1 is MNHEY, CDR2 SVGAGI, per germline. The CDR3 sequence is 14 residues long. V shed 6 bases, J shed 4 bases, and the junction held 6 bases outside the gene matches. The CDR3 coding sequence is TGTGCCAGCAGCCCCACAGGGGGCCGAGAGACCCAGTACTTC. It translates to CASSPTGGRETQYF.

The chain is built from TRBV2 and TRBJ2-3; 8 nucleotides agree with TRBD2. Trimming took 4 bases from V and 2 from J; bases not matched to a gene: 8. There are 16 residues in the CDR3. Germline V gives CDR1 SNHLY, CDR2 FYNNEI. This chain's CDR3 is CASSVLAGGLTDTQYF. In DNA form, the CDR3 reads TGTGCCAGCAGTGTATTGGCGGGGGGCCTCACAGATACGCAGTATTTT. Filled out from reference TRBV2 and TRBJ2-3, the complete variable domain reads EPEVTQTPSHQVTQMGQEVILRCVPISNHLYFYWYRQILGQKVEFLVSFYNNEISEKSEIFDDQFSVERPDGSNFTLKIRSTKLEDSAMYFCASSVLAGGLTDTQYFGPGTRLTVL.

This clone was detected only once. The chain is built from TRBV27 and TRBJ2-7, with TRBD2 matching over 9 bases. The trim removed 5 bases at V and 4 bases at J, leaving 6 bases unmatched. The CDR3 spans 14 residues. CDR1 and CDR2 (germline): MNHEY, SMNVEV (reference sequence). DNA for the CDR3: TGTGCCAGCAGTCTTAGCGGGAGTGGTTACGAGCAGTACTTC. Protein product: CASSLSGSGYEQYF.

This clone has just one count. The J gene is TRBJ2-1, the V gene TRBV7-3, with 15 bases aligning to TRBD2. This CDR3 comprises 16 residues. V shed 4 bases, J shed 7 bases, and the junction held 5 bases outside the gene matches. Germline V gives CDR1 SGHTA, CDR2 FQGTGA. CDR3 amino acids: CASSSVGLAGGNEQFF. The CDR3 nucleotides are TGTGCCAGCAGCTCCGTGGGACTAGCGGGGGGAAATGAGCAGTTCTTC.

The V call is TRBV13, the J call TRBJ2-3, with TRBD1 identical over 7 bases. The CDR3 has 16 residues. The V segment lost 3 bases and the J segment 2 bases; nucleotides outside the gene matches: 8. Per germline, CDR1 PRHDT and CDR2 FYEKMQ (reference sequence). Written as DNA, the CDR3 is TGTGCCAGCAGCTTGAGGGGGCCCACCTCCACAGATACGCAGTATTTT. Translating gives CASSLRGPTSTDTQYF.

The V gene is TRBV9, the J gene TRBJ1-5; 10 positions match TRBD1. The CDR3 contains 14 residues. V was clipped by 2 bases and J by 7 bases; unmatched bases: 3. Germline V gene sequence: CDR1 SGDLS, CDR2 YYNGEE. The CDR3 DNA follows: TGTGCCAGCAGCGTCGGACAGGGGGGGCAGCCCCAGCATTTT. Protein product: CASSVGQGGQPQHF.